The 5 T cell receptor beta chains listed next were all sequenced from one sample in a study of blood T cell repertoires in COVID-19. Only in-frame clones appear in the TCRdb table, and some are missing; sequencing was by immunoSEQ multiplex PCR. The sample records around 280,000 clones, 88% being singletons. The specimen sequenced was peripheral blood. Receptors were obtained from a woman in her twenties or thirties with COVID-19, enrolled during active disease.

V is TRBV3-1 (or the pseudogene TRBV3-2) and J is TRBJ2-1; 11 positions agree with TRBD2. The CDR3 contains 16 residues. Trimming cost V 5 bases and J 2 bases; bases outside gene matches: 5. Germline V CDR1 and CDR2: LGHDT, YNNKEL (reference sequence). The CDR3 nucleotides are TGTGCCAGCAGCTTAGGGACTAGCGGTACCTACAATGAGCAGTTCTTC. Translated, it gives CASSLGTSGTYNEQFF.

The chain employs TRBV28 and TRBJ2-1, with a weak D call TRBD2 (6 bases). Trimming pared 2 bases from V and 7 bases from J, leaving 9 bases between. This CDR3 contains 13 residues. Per the germline V gene, CDR1 is MDHEN and CDR2 is SYDVKM. The CDR3 is CASSLGGSNEQFF. Here the CDR3 DNA reads TGTGCCAGCAGTTTAGGGGGGAGTAATGAGCAGTTCTTC.

This sequence joins TRBV7-9 and TRBJ1-4; no firm D call. Germline V gene data show CDR1 as SEHNR and CDR2 as FQNEAQ (reference sequence). The ends were cut back, 5 bases at V and 0 bases at J, with 13 bases in the middle. The CDR3 is 16 residues long. The CDR3 is CASSKRTSPTNEKLFF. The CDR3, as DNA: TGTGCCAGCAGCAAACGTACCAGTCCAACTAATGAAAAACTGTTTTTT.

This rearrangement joins TRBV5-1 to TRBJ2-1; 8 bases map to TRBD1. This CDR3 has 15 amino acids. V dropped 6 bases and J dropped 0; count of bases not matched to a gene: 5. Germline lookup yields CDR1 SGHRS and CDR2 YFSETQ. The CDR3 loop is CASMDRDSSYNEQFF. CDR3 nucleotides: TGCGCCAGCATGGACAGGGATAGCTCCTACAATGAGCAGTTCTTC.

This chain joins TRBV7-2 and TRBJ2-3; the match to TRBD2 covers 13 bases. The germline V gene has CDR1 SGHTA and CDR2 FQGNSA. J gave up 5 bases and V 5 bases, and 7 bases lay outside the gene matches. The CDR3 is made up of 16 amino acids. The CDR3 nucleotides are TGTGCCAGCAGCGTGAGACTAGCGGGAGGAGGAGATACGCAGTATTTT. It codes for CASSVRLAGGGDTQYF.